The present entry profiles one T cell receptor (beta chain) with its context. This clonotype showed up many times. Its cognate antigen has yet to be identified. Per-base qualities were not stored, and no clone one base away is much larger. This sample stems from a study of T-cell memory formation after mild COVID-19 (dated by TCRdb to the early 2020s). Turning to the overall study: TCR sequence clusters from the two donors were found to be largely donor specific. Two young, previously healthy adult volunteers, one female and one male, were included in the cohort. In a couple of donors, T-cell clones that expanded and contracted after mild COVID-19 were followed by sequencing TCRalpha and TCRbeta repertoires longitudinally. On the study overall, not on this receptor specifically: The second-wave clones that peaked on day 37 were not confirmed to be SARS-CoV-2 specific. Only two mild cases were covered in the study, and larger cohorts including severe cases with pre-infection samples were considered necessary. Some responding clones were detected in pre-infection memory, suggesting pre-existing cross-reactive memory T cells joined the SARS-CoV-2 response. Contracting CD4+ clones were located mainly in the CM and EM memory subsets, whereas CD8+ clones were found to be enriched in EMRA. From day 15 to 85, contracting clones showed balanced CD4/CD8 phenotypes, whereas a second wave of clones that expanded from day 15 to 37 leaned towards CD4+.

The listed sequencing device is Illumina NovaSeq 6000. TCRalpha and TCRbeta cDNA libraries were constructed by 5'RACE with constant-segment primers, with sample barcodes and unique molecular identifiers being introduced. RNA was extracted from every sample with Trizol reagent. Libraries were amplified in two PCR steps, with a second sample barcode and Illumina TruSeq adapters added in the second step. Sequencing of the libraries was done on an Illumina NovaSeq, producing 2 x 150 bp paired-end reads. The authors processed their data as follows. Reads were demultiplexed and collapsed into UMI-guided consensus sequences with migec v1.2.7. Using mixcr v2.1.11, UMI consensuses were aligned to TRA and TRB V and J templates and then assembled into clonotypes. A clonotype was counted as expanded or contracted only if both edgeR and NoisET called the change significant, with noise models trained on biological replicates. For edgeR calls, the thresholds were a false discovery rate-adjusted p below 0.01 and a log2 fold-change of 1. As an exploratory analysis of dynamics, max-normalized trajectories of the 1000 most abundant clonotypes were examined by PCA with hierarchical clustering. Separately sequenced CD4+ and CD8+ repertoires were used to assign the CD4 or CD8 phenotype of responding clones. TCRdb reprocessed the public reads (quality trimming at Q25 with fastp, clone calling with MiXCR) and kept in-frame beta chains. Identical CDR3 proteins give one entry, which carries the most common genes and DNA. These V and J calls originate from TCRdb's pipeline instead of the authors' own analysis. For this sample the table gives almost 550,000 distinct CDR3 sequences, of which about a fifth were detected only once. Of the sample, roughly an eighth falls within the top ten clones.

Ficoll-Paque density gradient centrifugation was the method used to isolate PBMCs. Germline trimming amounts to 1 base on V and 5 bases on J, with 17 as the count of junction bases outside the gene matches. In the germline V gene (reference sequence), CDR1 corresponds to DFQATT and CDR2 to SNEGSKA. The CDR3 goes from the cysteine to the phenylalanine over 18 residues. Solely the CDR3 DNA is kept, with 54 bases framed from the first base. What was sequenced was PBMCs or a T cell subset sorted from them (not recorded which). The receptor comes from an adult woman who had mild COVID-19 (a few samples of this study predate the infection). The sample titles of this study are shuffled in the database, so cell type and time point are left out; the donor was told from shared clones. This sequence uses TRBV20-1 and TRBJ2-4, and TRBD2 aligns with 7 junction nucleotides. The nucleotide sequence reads TGCAGTGCTAGAGGCTTGGGTGGACACTTGCGGGAGCAAAACATTCAGTACTTC. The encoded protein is CSARGLGGHLREQNIQYF.